This T cell receptor (beta chain) was found in a study of regulatory T cells in long-lasting Graves disease. Sequencing libraries for TCR beta were prepared with iRepertoire HTBI primers and Arm-PCR of CDR3 regions. TCRdb re-derived calls from the multiplex PCR reads in MiXCR, one entry per CDR3 protein. The table has hundreds of thousands of distinct CDR3 sequences, roughly 16% seen once. Germline V gene lookup returns CDR1 SQVTM and CDR2 ANQGSEA. CDR3 length equals 13 residues. Time point noted: newly diagnosed GD, antithyroid drugs for less than 3 months. The authors made the TCR library using RNA they extracted from PBMCs. This sample was shared with a second study, whose subject was T cells in Graves' hyperthyroidism and ophthalmopathy.

This receptor was taken from a woman aged 25 to 39 with Graves disease. The rearrangement links TRBV29-1 to TRBJ1-5; TRBD1 matches at 8 bases. Specimen: peripheral blood mononuclear cells (PBMCs), collected at new diagnosis, from a patient treated with antithyroid drugs. CDR3 amino acids: CSGQGALGQPQHF. As DNA, the CDR3 is TGCAGTGGTCAGGGGGCCCTGGGTCAGCCCCAGCATTTT.